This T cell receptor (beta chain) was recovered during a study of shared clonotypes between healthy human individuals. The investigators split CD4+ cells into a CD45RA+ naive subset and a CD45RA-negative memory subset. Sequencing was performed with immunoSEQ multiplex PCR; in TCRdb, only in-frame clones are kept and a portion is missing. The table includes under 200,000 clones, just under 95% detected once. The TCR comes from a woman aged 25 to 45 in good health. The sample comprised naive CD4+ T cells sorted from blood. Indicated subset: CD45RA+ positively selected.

The DNA for the CDR3 is TGCGCCAGCAGCCGCGAAACAGGGGGGAGCACTGAAGCTTTCTTT. Translated, it gives CASSRETGGSTEAFF. The chain couples TRBV5-1 to TRBJ1-1; 8 bases are a match to TRBD1. V was pared by 4 bases and J by 4 bases, with 9 bases of the junction left unmatched. The length of the CDR3 is 15 residues. Germline-derived CDR1 and CDR2 are SGHRS and YFSETQ.